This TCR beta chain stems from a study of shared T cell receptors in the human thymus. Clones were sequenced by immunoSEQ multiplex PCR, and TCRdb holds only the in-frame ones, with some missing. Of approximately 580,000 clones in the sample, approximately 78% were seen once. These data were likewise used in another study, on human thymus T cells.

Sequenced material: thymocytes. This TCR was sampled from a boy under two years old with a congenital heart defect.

CDR3 nucleotide sequence: TGTGCCAGCTCACCGGGGACAGGGGTGAGCTCTGGAAACACCATATATTTT. Translation: CASSPGTGVSSGNTIYF. The chain joins TRBV18 to TRBJ1-3; 10 nucleotides line up with TRBD1. The V and J ends lost 3 bases and 0 bases, in that order; junction bases with no gene match: 5. Germline V gives CDR1 KGHSH, CDR2 LQKENI. The CDR3 covers 17 residues.